These 9 T cell receptor beta chains were sequenced from one sample in a study of T cell clonotyping in hematopoietic cell transplantation (dated by TCRdb to 2020 to 2022). The sample's time point, from its label and the paper: 30 days after allo-HCT. Library construction relied on the immunoSEQ multiplex PCR assay. As stored in TCRdb, this immuneACCESS dataset retains in-frame rearrangements with V and J assigned. A fraction of the clones does not appear; measured against another copy, unresolved V genes explain less than half of the discrepancy, and the remainder lacks a known reason. In this sample the table shows thousands of clones, 90% to 96% of which occur a single time. Clones ranked in the top ten supply just over 0.45% of the sample. Here the sequenced sample was PBMCs, taken 30 days after allogeneic stem cell transplant. Receptors were obtained from a male patient aged 40-50 years who had an allogeneic stem cell transplant from a related donor, so the T cells may come from the graft donor. Some clones in this sample may be carry-over from other donors' samples.

The J gene is TRBJ2-1, the V gene TRBV7-8; TRBD1 aligns across 8 bases. J was trimmed by 7 bases and V by 2 bases; bases with no gene match: 16. CDR1 SGHVS and CDR2 FQNEAQ come from the germline V gene. The CDR3 is made up of 18 amino acids. The CDR3 spells CASSLSQGAEVLENEQFF. The DNA of the CDR3 is TGTGCCAGCAGCTTATCTCAGGGGGCGGAAGTACTTGAAAATGAGCAGTTCTTC.

This clone was detected only once. The V call is TRBV20-1, the J call TRBJ1-2; D unresolved. Germline V CDR1 and CDR2: DFQATT, SNEGSKA (reference sequence). The V end lost 3 bases, the J end lost 9 bases, and 11 bases lay between the germline ends. CDR3 size: 11 residues. CDR3 bases: TGCAGTGCTAGCTTCCTAAACAGCTACACCTTC. It codes for CSASFLNSYTF.

The chain recombines TRBV6-5 with TRBJ2-1; 10 bases map to TRBD2. V lost 5 bases to trimming and J lost 5 bases; unmatched junction nucleotides: 3. Germline-derived CDR1 and CDR2 are MNHEY and SVGAGI. This CDR3 has 14 amino acids. The CDR3 DNA sequence: TGTGCCAGCAGTGGACTAGCGGCTGACAATGAGCAGTTCTTC. It translates to CASSGLAADNEQFF.

This sequence joins TRBV28 and TRBJ1-5; 7 nucleotides agree with TRBD1. Germline CDR1 reads MDHEN; CDR2 reads SYDVKM. There are 14 residues in the CDR3. V was pared by 7 bases and J by 3 bases, with 6 bases of the junction left unmatched. The CDR3: CASNIQGFNQPQHF. CDR3 coding DNA: TGTGCCAGCAATATACAGGGGTTCAATCAGCCCCAGCATTTT.

The chain recombines TRBV28 with TRBJ1-2; weak D call: TRBD1 (5 bases). CDR3 length: 12 amino acids. V lost 4 bases to trimming and J lost 8 bases, with 11 bases between them. The V gene's germline CDR1 is MDHEN and CDR2 SYDVKM. In DNA form, the CDR3 reads TGTGCCAGCAGTTCCGGGGCCGGGGGCTACACCTTC. Protein product: CASSSGAGGYTF.

This sequence joins TRBV6-1 and TRBJ2-7; D perhaps matches TRBD2 (6 bases). V was shortened by 2 bases and J by 3 bases, with 14 bases between the two germline ends. Germline V gene lookup returns CDR1 MNHNS and CDR2 SASEGT. CDR3 length: 15 residues. The CDR3 nucleotides are TGTGCCAGCAGTGAACGTCCCGCGGGGATCTACGAGCAGTACTTC. This gives the protein CASSERPAGIYEQYF.

V and J are TRBV6-5 and TRBJ2-7, with a weak D call TRBD1 (6 bases). CDR3 size: 15 residues. V lost 5 bases to trimming and J lost 2 bases, with 16 bases between them. Germline-derived CDR1 and CDR2 are MNHEY and SVGAGI. The CDR3 DNA is TGTGCCAGCAGTCCACAGGGACCCATCCCCTACGAGCAGTACTTC. Its translation is CASSPQGPIPYEQYF.

The table lists this clone with a count of one. The rearrangement joins TRBV4-1 to TRBJ2-5; D is ambiguous. The CDR3 runs 17 residues. Germline V gene sequence: CDR1 MGHRA, CDR2 YSYEKL. V was clipped by 0 bases and J by 0 bases, with 14 bases between them. The CDR3 DNA is TGCGCCAGCAGCCAAGATATGTCACAGAGGTACCAAGAGACCCAGTACTTC. This gives the protein CASSQDMSQRYQETQYF.

This clone was seen a single time. The chain combines TRBV5-1 with TRBJ2-5; the D is unclear. V shed 0 bases and J shed 4 bases, with 13 bases lying between them. The CDR3 totals 15 residues. Germline loops: CDR1 SGHRS, CDR2 YFSETQ. CDR3 sequence (DNA): TGCGCCAGCAGCTTGGCCCCCGGGCCGCGAGAGACCCAGTACTTC. It yields the protein CASSLAPGPRETQYF.